The rows below give T cell receptor beta chains drawn from one sample of a study of T cell responses to AZD1222 COVID-19 vaccine. Sequencing was performed with immunoSEQ multiplex PCR; in TCRdb, only in-frame clones are kept and a portion is missing. The sample has about 67,000 clones; around four fifths are singletons. The material was peripheral blood, obtained on day 0 of AZD1222 vaccination. These receptors all stem from an adult in good health. CDR3s include the opening cysteine and the closing phenylalanine or tryptophan. D genes are given only for firm matches. Some rows have no size entry. The others give once, few or many, or a class for an expanded clone.

TRBV19	TRBJ1-1	TRBD1	.	CASRFVARQGRTEAFF	TGTGCCAGTAGATTTGTCGCCCGACAGGGAAGGACTGAAGCTTTCTTT
TRBV6-2/TRBV6-3	TRBJ2-7	TRBD2	.	CASSDDGPLAGHYEQYF	TGTGCCAGCAGTGACGACGGTCCACTAGCGGGTCACTACGAGCAGTACTTC
TRBV29-1	TRBJ2-7	TRBD1	.	CSVPGQTSYEQYF	TGCAGCGTGCCGGGACAGACCTCCTACGAGCAGTACTTC
TRBV4-3	TRBJ2-1	.	.	CASSQERTGGADEQFF	TGCGCCAGCAGCCAAGAAAGGACGGGCGGGGCCGATGAGCAGTTCTTC
TRBV4-3	TRBJ2-7	TRBD2	.	CASSQGGVAGVHEQYF	TGCGCCAGCAGCCAAGGCGGGGTAGCGGGAGTCCACGAGCAGTACTTC
TRBV5-4	TRBJ2-7	TRBD2	.	CASSSPSGSLLEQYF	TGTGCCAGCAGCTCACCGAGCGGGAGTTTGCTCGAGCAGTACTTC
TRBV10-3	TRBJ2-1	TRBD1	once	CAITPSGGSYNEQFF	TGTGCCATCACCCCGTCAGGGGGCTCCTACAATGAGCAGTTCTTC
TRBV9	TRBJ1-4	.	.	CASSPPGGEKLFF	TGTGCCAGCAGCCCCCCAGGTGGGGAAAAACTGTTTTTT
TRBV27	TRBJ1-5	TRBD1	.	CASSSPAGGNQPQHF	TGTGCCAGCAGTTCCCCAGCAGGGGGGAATCAGCCCCAGCATTTT
TRBV6-5	TRBJ1-4	.	few	CASRGGSELEKLFF	TGTGCCAGCAGGGGTGGGTCGGAGTTAGAAAAACTGTTTTTT
TRBV6-5	TRBJ1-5	.	.	CASRRRESSNQPQHF	TGTGCCAGCAGGCGCAGGGAAAGTAGCAATCAGCCCCAGCATTTT
TRBV9	TRBJ1-3	TRBD1	.	CASSAPPTGEGNTIYF	TGTGCCAGCAGCGCCCCACCGACAGGGGAAGGAAACACCATATATTTT
TRBV29-1	TRBJ1-1	.	.	CSVSSGYGTEAFF	TGCAGCGTCTCCTCGGGGTATGGCACTGAAGCTTTCTTT
TRBV7-3	TRBJ2-1	TRBD2	.	CASSLTARTSGMSSYNEQFF	TGTGCCAGCAGCTTAACGGCAAGGACTAGCGGGATGAGCTCCTACAATGAGCAGTTCTTC
TRBV11-3	TRBJ1-3	TRBD1	.	CASSRQFRTGGNTIYF	TGTGCCAGCAGCCGGCAATTCCGGACAGGGGGAAACACCATATATTTT
TRBV21-1	TRBJ2-2	.	.	CASSKSIKKREGLIGELFF	TGTGCCAGCAGCAAATCGATCAAAAAGCGGGAGGGCCTTATCGGGGAGCTGTTTTTT
TRBV5-6	TRBJ2-2	TRBD1	.	CASSFGTATGELFF	TGTGCCAGCAGCTTCGGGACAGCCACCGGGGAGCTGTTTTTT
TRBV19	TRBJ1-1	TRBD1	.	CATKDRMNTEAFF	TGTGCCACCAAGGACAGGATGAACACTGAAGCTTTCTTT
TRBV28	TRBJ1-3	.	.	CASSLSGNTIYF	TGTGCCAGCAGCCTGAGTGGAAACACCATATATTTT
TRBV10-2	TRBJ1-2	TRBD1	.	CASSGTGDYGYTF	TGCGCCAGCAGTGGTACAGGGGACTATGGCTACACCTTC
TRBV28	TRBJ2-6	.	few	CASSRLQAGANVLTF	TGTGCCAGCAGCCGTCTACAGGCTGGGGCCAACGTCCTGACTTTC
TRBV19	TRBJ1-6	.	.	CASSRGQLNNSPLHF	TGTGCCAGTAGTAGAGGACAGCTAAATAATTCACCCCTCCACTTT